This TCR beta chain is from a study of blood T cell repertoires in COVID-19. As handled by the study authors: Estimated nucleated cell counts came from reference gene primer amplification. TCRdb's copy holds only in-frame clones and misses some; the assay was immunoSEQ multiplex PCR. That table gives V, J and clone size, and the DNA gave D and trimming. The table includes roughly 43,000 clones, 90% detected once. The CDR3 runs 16 residues. Per germline, CDR1 WSHSY and CDR2 SAAADI. J lost 0 bases, V lost 3 bases, and 3 bases had no gene match. The rearrangement joins TRBV10-2 to TRBJ1-5, with TRBD1 matching over 9 bases. This clonotype originated in a man aged 45-60 years with active COVID-19. Sequenced input: peripheral blood. The CDR3 is CASSDRTGASNQPQHF. DNA for the CDR3: TGCGCCAGCAGTGATCGGACAGGGGCTAGCAATCAGCCCCAGCATTTT.